Sequencing of this T cell receptor beta chain was carried out in a study of Ad26.COV2.S vaccination and SARS-CoV-2 variants (dated by TCRdb to the early 2020s). For the study in its entirety: Vaccine-arm donors came from COV1001, a multicentre, randomized, double-blind, placebo-controlled phase I-IIa trial of Ad26.COV2.S in healthy adults. Ad26.COV2.S was administered intramuscularly at 5 x 10^10 or 1 x 10^11 viral particles, either as a single shot or as two shots given 56 days apart. TCRbeta repertoire sequencing served as the tool for gauging how specific and how broad the SARS-CoV-2-reactive T cell receptors were following Ad26.COV2.S vaccination. A total of around 32 samples were included in the TCR-sequenced set, comprising about 20 Ad26.COV2.S vaccine recipients, 5 placebo recipients and 8 SARS-CoV-2 convalescent individuals. Trial participants were randomized into five groups of five: low-dose or high-dose Ad26.COV2.S given once or twice, or placebo on both occasions. Investigators did not know the trial group allocation while performing experiments and assessing outcomes. The investigation overall reported the following: The authors noted that total T cell responses may have been underestimated by the TCR breadth and depth analyses. The study lacked the statistical power to compare responses across vaccine doses or regimens. Higher spike-specific TCR breadth was observed in Ad26.COV2.S recipients than in placebo recipients (P = 0.0014). Vaccine and placebo recipients had comparable non-spike TCR breadth, which fits with the vaccine containing only spike. After vaccination, spike-specific CD8+ and CD4+ T cell responses were reported to show substantial breadth.

The immunoSEQ Assay was used to sequence TCRbeta CDR3 regions. After extraction, genomic DNA underwent amplification by bias-controlled multiplex PCR, followed by high-throughput sequencing. In the original analysis: To quantify the absolute abundance of each unique TCRbeta CDR3 region, sequences were collapsed and filtered. Usable DNA was measured by amplifying reference genes present in all nucleated cells, and TCRbeta template counts were normalized to that usable DNA to estimate T cell fraction. Repertoire TCRs were annotated as SARS-CoV-2-specific by exact matching of V gene, CDR3 amino acid sequence and J gene to a known reactive TCR set. The reference SARS-CoV-2 TCR set was obtained from MIRA and was filtered for enrichment in COVID-19-positive ImmuneCODE repertoires, whereby public or cross-reactive TCRs were removed. Based on the MIRA antigens, annotated TCRs were further analysed at the level of specific ORF or position within ORF. Breadth was defined as the number of annotated unique rearrangements divided by the total number of unique productive rearrangements, and depth was defined as the summed frequency of the annotated unique rearrangements. Two-sided Wilcoxon rank-sum tests were used to compare TCR breadth between groups. TCRdb obtained this table from immuneACCESS and retained in-frame rearrangements with V and J assigned. These tables miss some clones; where compared with another copy, unresolved V genes account for less than half of the shortfall, and the remainder is unexplained. The V and J calls and the clone size are those of that table, but D and trimming were determined from the DNA. Here the sample has about 480,000 clones; roughly nine tenths occur a single time. The ten top clones hold over 10% of the sample.

What the treatment or condition label conveys for this sample: around 19 received Ad26.COV2.S at low or high dose, single or two shots; roughly 5 received placebo; per-sample allocation not given. Repertoires of vaccine and placebo recipients were sequenced from samples taken on day 63 after the first injection. Cohort 1b enrolled about two dozen adults aged 18-55 years at a single site in Boston, USA, between 29 July and 7 August 2020. Ad26.COV2.S was a replication-incompetent adenovirus type 26 vector that expressed a prefusion-stabilized SARS-CoV-2 spike protein derived from the original Wuhan strain. This clone was seen a single time. No cognate antigen has been identified for it. Base-call qualities are not available, and no considerably larger clone is one nucleotide away. Sequences LNHDA (CDR1) and SQIVND (CDR2) are obtained from the germline V gene (reference sequence). V is clipped by 8 bases and J by 5 bases, and the sequence between their germline boundaries is 13 bases long. There are 13 amino acids in the CDR3, from cysteine to phenylalanine inclusive. The CDR3 DNA has 39 bases and is translated from base 1.

The clonotype was recovered from a person aged 18-60 years who received the Ad26.COV2.S COVID-19 vaccine or a placebo. The chain links TRBV19 with TRBJ1-5, with the D gene too uncertain to name. The input for sequencing was peripheral blood, taken in a trial of Ad26.COV2.S vaccine versus placebo. The CDR3 protein is CASGFLGDQPQHF. The DNA sequence is TGTGCCAGTGGATTCCTTGGGGATCAGCCCCAGCATTTT.